Shown below are 18 T cell receptor beta chains from a single sample sequenced in a study of control samples from healthy donors and cancer patients. Sequenced by immunoSEQ multiplex PCR; TCRdb stores in-frame clones only, minus some. The sample has 100,000 to 150,000 clones, less than 95% seen once. Sequenced: blood. The receptor set was obtained from a man younger than 30 in good health.

The V call is TRBV6-5, the J call TRBJ1-2; unclear D gene. The V gene's germline CDR1 is MNHEY and CDR2 SVGAGI. This CDR3 contains 13 residues. The CDR3 DNA reads TGTACAAGCGACAATTGGCCTAACTATGGCTACACCTTC. This encodes CTSDNWPNYGYTF.

This chain joins TRBV6-1 and TRBJ1-6, with unresolved D. This CDR3 contains 13 residues. Looked up from germline, CDR1 is MNHNS and CDR2 is SASEGT. Deletions cut 2 bases from V and 7 bases from J, with 6 bases between. The CDR3 reads CASSEYVNSPLHF. The CDR3 DNA follows: TGTGCCAGCAGTGAATATGTCAATTCACCCCTCCACTTT.

The chain links TRBV10-3 to TRBJ2-2, with D perhaps TRBD1 (5 bases). Germline CDR1 ENHRY, CDR2 SYGVKD. The V gene lost 6 bases and the J gene lost 0 bases, with 8 bases spanning the gap. The CDR3 spans 14 residues. Here the CDR3 reads CAIRETANTGELFF. The CDR3 bases are TGTGCCATCAGGGAGACAGCGAACACCGGGGAGCTGTTTTTT.

The CDR3 loop reads CASSLAPTSYEQYF. DNA of the CDR3: TGCGCCAGCAGCTTGGCGCCAACCTCCTACGAGCAGTACTTC. The rearrangement uses TRBV5-1 and TRBJ2-7; D remains unclear. This CDR3 region has 14 residues. Germline CDR1 is SGHRS and CDR2 is YFSETQ. V was trimmed by 0 bases and J by 0 bases, leaving 7 bases between them.

The V gene is TRBV11-3, the J gene TRBJ2-1, with 8 positions matching TRBD2. The V gene end was trimmed by 0 bases and the J gene end by 4 bases; junction bases not matched to a gene: 5. Germline CDR1 and CDR2: SGHNT and YENEEA. CDR3 size: 16 residues. The CDR3 coding sequence is TGTGCCAGCAGCTTAGACGTGTCTAGCGGGTACAATGAGCAGTTCTTC. Translated: CASSLDVSSGYNEQFF.

V usage is TRBV15 and J usage is TRBJ1-5; 7 bases are shared with TRBD1. J was trimmed by 3 bases and V by 1 base; bases with no gene match: 6. Germline CDR1 LNHNV, CDR2 YYDKDF (reference sequence). The CDR3 sequence is 16 residues long. CDR3 in amino acids: CATSRARQGTNQPQHF. CDR3 DNA sequence: TGTGCCACCAGCAGAGCGCGACAGGGAACCAATCAGCCCCAGCATTTT. Combining the CDR3 with reference TRBV15 and TRBJ1-5 gives the whole variable domain DAMVIQNPRYQVTQFGKPVTLSCSQTLNHNVMYWYQQKSSQAPKLLFHYYDKDFNNEADTPDNFQSRRPNTSFCFLDIRSPGLGDTAMYLCATSRARQGTNQPQHFGDGTRLSIL.

This clone was seen a few times. The V gene is TRBV5-4, the J gene TRBJ1-2; D gene ambiguous. Germline-derived CDR1 and CDR2 are SGHNT and YYREEE (reference sequence). The CDR3 covers 15 residues. With 0 bases removed from V and 4 bases from J, the gap between germline ends came to 13 bases. CDR3 amino acids: CASSLGAADLYGYTF. In nucleotides, the CDR3 is TGTGCCAGCAGCTTGGGGGCCGCGGACCTCTATGGCTACACCTTC.

The chain couples TRBV12-5 to TRBJ1-5; TRBD1 is a possible D gene (5 bases). CDR1 is LGHNT, CDR2 FRNRAP, per germline. With 2 bases removed from V and 0 bases from J, the gap between germline ends came to 14 bases. This CDR3 region has 17 residues. Here the CDR3 reads CASGLFLVGGSNQPQHF. As DNA, the CDR3 is TGTGCTAGTGGTTTGTTCTTGGTGGGGGGTAGCAATCAGCCCCAGCATTTT.

The chain joins TRBV14 to TRBJ1-1, with D uncertain. The CDR3 is 14 residues long. Germline CDR1 SGHDN, CDR2 FVKESK. The V end lost 1 base, the J end lost 1 base, and 7 bases lay between the germline ends. The DNA for the CDR3 is TGTGCCAGCAGCCAAGTCCAGCCGAACACTGAAGCTTTCTTT. Translated: CASSQVQPNTEAFF.

The chain links TRBV19 to TRBJ1-5; D uncertain. Germline V gene data show CDR1 as LNHDA and CDR2 as SQIVND (reference sequence). This CDR3 is 13 amino acids long. Deletions cut 3 bases from V and 5 bases from J, with 8 bases between. CDR3 amino acids: CASSIGQYQPQHF. The CDR3 nucleotides read TGTGCCAGTAGTATTGGGCAGTATCAGCCCCAGCATTTT.

This clone was found once. V usage is TRBV19 and J usage is TRBJ1-5, with 8 bases lining up with TRBD1. The ends lost 6 bases at V and 3 bases at J; junction bases unmatched: 7. CDR1 and CDR2 (germline): LNHDA, SQIVND (reference sequence). The CDR3 is made up of 15 amino acids. The CDR3 DNA reads as TGTGCCAGTAGCGGAGACAGGGGAGACAATCAGCCCCAGCATTTT. Residues: CASSGDRGDNQPQHF.

The chain links TRBV18 to TRBJ2-5, with 7 nucleotides matching TRBD2. V lost 3 bases, J lost 4 bases, and 11 bases stayed unmatched. Germline lookup yields CDR1 KGHSH and CDR2 LQKENI. This CDR3 contains 16 residues. CDR3 DNA: TGTGCCAGCTCACCTCCCCTCGGGGGGTTAGGAGAGACCCAGTACTTC. This encodes CASSPPLGGLGETQYF.

There are a few counts of this clone. This chain joins TRBV30 and TRBJ1-5; D is uncertain. Germline CDR1 and CDR2: GTSNPN and SVGIG (reference sequence). V was pared by 2 bases and J by 4 bases, with 9 bases between. The length of the CDR3 is 13 residues. The CDR3 nucleotides read TGTGCCTGGAGTTTATTCCCTAATCAGCCCCAGCATTTT. This gives the protein CAWSLFPNQPQHF.

The chain recombines TRBV18 with TRBJ2-3; TRBD1 matches 7 bases. Germline CDR1 reads KGHSH; CDR2 reads LQKENI. The ends lost 6 bases at V and 0 bases at J; junction bases unmatched: 9. CDR3 length: 16 residues. CDR3 loop: CASSQRTGTSTDTQYF. CDR3 DNA: TGTGCCAGCTCGCAAAGGACAGGAACTAGCACAGATACGCAGTATTTT.

V is TRBV20-1 and J is TRBJ2-5, with unresolved D. This CDR3 has 11 residues. CDR1 and CDR2 from the germline V gene are DFQATT and SNEGSKA (reference sequence). V lost 6 bases and J 1 base, leaving 6 bases between the germline ends. Written as DNA, the CDR3 is TGCAGTGCGCGAACCCAAGAGACCCAGTACTTC. It codes for CSARTQETQYF.

The chain joins TRBV29-1 to TRBJ1-2; perhaps TRBD1 as D (5 bases). CDR1 is SQVTM, CDR2 ANQGSEA, per germline. The CDR3 extends over 13 amino acids. The V end lost 4 bases, the J end lost 5 bases, and 14 bases lay between the germline ends. In DNA form, the CDR3 reads TGCAGCGTTGGTCCGGCAGGGATGTATGGCTACACCTTC. This translates into CSVGPAGMYGYTF.

The chain joins TRBV7-9 to TRBJ1-2; D gene uncertain. Germline V gives CDR1 SEHNR, CDR2 FQNEAQ (reference sequence). This CDR3 has 13 residues. Trimming cost V 5 bases and J 2 bases, with 9 bases left between them. For the CDR3, the DNA is TGTGCCAGCAGCCCGGACGTAAACTATGGCTACACCTTC. This encodes CASSPDVNYGYTF.

The count of this clone is one. The gene calls are TRBV5-1 and TRBJ1-1, with 11 bases aligning to TRBD1. The CDR3 sequence is 15 residues long. Unmatched junction bases numbered 5, after V lost 3 bases and J lost 4 bases. Germline loops: CDR1 SGHRS, CDR2 YFSETQ. CDR3 in DNA: TGCGCCAGCAGCTCGGACAGGGGGCAGGGCACTGAAGCTTTCTTT. Its translation: CASSSDRGQGTEAFF.